The 21 T cell receptor beta chains given below trace back to one sample, sequenced in a study of chemoradiotherapy in HPV16-positive cancers. Assay: immunoSEQ multiplex PCR; the TCRdb copy retains only in-frame clones and omits some. Among around 14,000 clones listed, roughly 88% were seen once. Sequencing was performed on blood, taken from a patient who underwent chemoradiotherapy. All receptors derive from a human donor with HPV-associated anogenital cancer.

This chain uses TRBV5-6 with TRBJ1-5; TRBD1 matches at 7 bases. The V segment lost 4 bases and the J segment 7 bases; nucleotides outside the gene matches: 5. The CDR3 consists of 13 residues. Germline CDR1 reads SGHDT; CDR2 reads YYEEEE. In DNA, the CDR3 is TGTGCCAGCAGCAACAGGGGAGGGCAGCCCCAGCATTTT. Amino acid sequence: CASSNRGGQPQHF.

The chain uses TRBV6-5 and TRBJ2-1; TRBD2 might be the D (6 bases). Deletions cut 5 bases from V and 5 bases from J, with 13 bases between. Germline-derived CDR1 and CDR2 are MNHEY and SVGAGI. The CDR3 sequence is 14 residues long. The CDR3 DNA sequence: TGTGCCAGCAGTAGTATTGGAGGGAACAATGAGCAGTTCTTC. It yields the protein CASSSIGGNNEQFF.

This clone was seen a single time. V and J are TRBV4-3 and TRBJ1-1; D perhaps matches TRBD1 (6 bases). CDR1 LGHNA and CDR2 YSLEER come from the germline V gene. Trimming took off 5 bases at V and 6 bases at J, with 19 bases between the two ends. This CDR3 contains 15 residues. CDR3 bases: TGCGCCAGCAGCGTGCGCAGGGTGGGGGCTCCTGAAGCTTTCTTT. It is translated as CASSVRRVGAPEAFF.

V usage is TRBV4-1 and J usage is TRBJ1-4, with D tentatively TRBD1 (5 bases). The CDR3 consists of 18 residues. V lost 5 bases and J lost 0, with 19 bases in between. Germline loops: CDR1 MGHRA, CDR2 YSYEKL. The CDR3 DNA reads TGCGCCAGCAGCAAAGGGGTCCGGGGGATCGCAACTAATGAAAAACTGTTTTTT. Translating it yields CASSKGVRGIATNEKLFF.

V usage is TRBV7-9 and J usage is TRBJ1-2, with D perhaps matching TRBD1 (5 bases). The CDR3 sequence is 15 residues long. CDR1 SEHNR and CDR2 FQNEAQ come from the germline V gene (reference sequence). Trimming removed 4 bases at V and 4 bases at J, with 16 bases between. The CDR3 DNA reads TGTGCCAGCAGCTCGACAGCCTATTTTGCCTATGGCTACACCTTC. Its translation: CASSSTAYFAYGYTF.

The genes are TRBV11-2 and TRBJ2-4, with 8 bases aligning to TRBD2. Losses at the gene ends were 0 bases for V and 7 bases for J; bases not matched to a gene: 8. Germline CDR1 reads SGHAT; CDR2 reads FQNNGV. CDR3 length: 16 amino acids. The CDR3 region is CASSLDFVGRANIQYF. In DNA, the CDR3 is TGTGCCAGCAGCTTAGATTTTGTCGGGAGGGCGAACATTCAGTACTTC.

The chain couples TRBV5-5 to TRBJ1-5; no reliable D call. CDR1 SGHKS and CDR2 YYEKEE come from the germline V gene (reference sequence). Trimming took 0 bases from V and 0 from J, leaving 4 bases between them. The CDR3 is made up of 14 amino acids. CDR3 amino acids: CASSLVSSNQPQHF. The DNA of the CDR3 is TGTGCCAGCAGCTTGGTTTCTAGCAATCAGCCCCAGCATTTT.

The gene calls are TRBV7-8 and TRBJ1-1, with unresolved D. This CDR3 contains 14 residues. The V gene's germline CDR1 is SGHVS and CDR2 FQNEAQ. Deletions cut 3 bases from V and 1 base from J, with 9 bases between. The CDR3 DNA follows: TGTGCCAGCAGCTTCAGGACGGCGAACACTGAAGCTTTCTTT. As protein: CASSFRTANTEAFF. The whole variable domain, filled in from reference TRBV7-8 and TRBJ1-1, reads GAGVSQSPRYKVAKRGQDVALRCDPISGHVSLFWYQQALGQGPEFLTYFQNEAQLDKSGLPSDRFFAERPEGSVSTLKIQRTQQEDSAVYLCASSFRTANTEAFFGQGTRLTVV.

J is TRBJ2-5 and V is TRBV4-1; perhaps TRBD1 as D (5 bases). The better agreement between TRBJ2-7 and the DNA end casts doubt on the J call. From germline, CDR1 is MGHRA and CDR2 YSYEKL. This CDR3 spans 15 amino acids. Written as DNA, the CDR3 is TGCGCCAGCAGGGAATGGCAGGGAAGTCCCTCCGAGCAGTACTTC. It is translated as CASREWQGSPSEQYF.

The V call is TRBV6-5, the J call TRBJ2-1; 7 bases line up with TRBD2. The trim removed 3 bases at V and 7 bases at J, leaving 3 bases unmatched. CDR1 and CDR2 (germline): MNHEY, SVGAGI. The CDR3 totals 13 residues. CDR3 DNA: TGTGCCAGCAGTTATGGAGCGGGGAATGAGCAGTTCTTC. It yields the protein CASSYGAGNEQFF.

The J gene is TRBJ2-2, the V gene TRBV5-1; possibly TRBD1 or TRBD2 for D (5 bases each). CDR1 is SGHRS, CDR2 YFSETQ, per germline. The CDR3 loop spans 17 amino acids. Between the trimmed V and J ends, which lost 0 bases and 5 bases, there was a span of 17 bases. As DNA, the CDR3 is TGCGCCAGCAGCTTGGGGGCGCCGGGGCGTGAGACCGGGGAGCTGTTTTTT. Translating gives CASSLGAPGRETGELFF.

The CDR3 nucleotides read TGCGCCAGCAGCTTGTTTGGAGGAGGCAATCAGCCCCAGCATTTT. Translating gives CASSLFGGGNQPQHF. The V gene is TRBV5-1, the J gene TRBJ1-5; D gene uncertain. Per the germline V gene, CDR1 is SGHRS and CDR2 is YFSETQ. CDR3 length equals 15 residues. V lost 1 base to trimming and J lost 2 bases, with 10 bases between them.

J is TRBJ1-1 and V is TRBV19; 7 nucleotides line up with TRBD1. This CDR3 contains 13 residues. Germline CDR1 and CDR2: LNHDA and SQIVND (reference sequence). J lost 2 bases, V lost 5 bases, and 2 bases had no gene match. Here the CDR3 DNA reads TGTGCCAGTAGTCGGGACAGAAACACTGAAGCTTTCTTT. Protein sequence: CASSRDRNTEAFF.

The V gene is TRBV19, the J gene TRBJ1-5; D ambiguous. Trimming removed 1 base at V and 1 base at J, with 8 bases between. The CDR3 loop spans 15 amino acids. Germline CDR1 and CDR2: LNHDA and SQIVND (reference sequence). CDR3 region: CASSIVGSSNQPQHF. In DNA form, the CDR3 reads TGTGCCAGTAGTATAGTCGGCAGCAGCAATCAGCCCCAGCATTTT.

The chain has TRBV7-2 and TRBJ2-3, with 13 positions matching TRBD2. The CDR3 contains 15 residues. Losses at the gene ends were 5 bases for V and 5 bases for J; bases not matched to a gene: 4. Germline CDR1 and CDR2: SGHTA and FQGNSA. The CDR3 sequence is CASSPTSGGLDTQYF. The CDR3 bases are TGTGCCAGCAGCCCGACTAGCGGGGGGCTAGATACGCAGTATTTT. Together with reference TRBV7-2 and TRBJ2-3, the CDR3 gives the full variable domain: GAGVSQSPSNKVTEKGKDVELRCDPISGHTALYWYRQSLGQGLEFLIYFQGNSAPDKSGLPSDRFSAERTGGSVSTLTIQRTQQEDSAVYLCASSPTSGGLDTQYFGPGTRLTVL.

The V gene is TRBV5-4, the J gene TRBJ1-2, with 8 bases identical to TRBD1. CDR1 and CDR2 (germline): SGHNT, YYREEE (reference sequence). The CDR3 is 14 amino acids. After removal of 0 bases from V and 7 bases from J, the junction contained 5 bases not matched to a gene. CDR3 amino acids: CASSLARQGIGYTF. For the CDR3, the DNA is TGTGCCAGCAGCTTGGCCAGACAGGGGATTGGCTACACCTTC.

The gene calls are TRBV4-3 and TRBJ1-2; no clear D. The CDR3 covers 16 residues. The V end lost 4 bases, the J end lost 0 bases, and 15 bases lay between the germline ends. Germline V lookup: CDR1 LGHNA, CDR2 YSLEER. The CDR3 here is CASSLLAGNPNYGYTF. CDR3 nucleotide sequence: TGCGCCAGCAGCCTTCTGGCGGGGAATCCTAACTATGGCTACACCTTC.

In this sample, this clone turned up once. The rearrangement uses TRBV7-9 and TRBJ2-6; 11 bases line up with TRBD2. The germline V gene encodes CDR1 SEHNR and CDR2 FQNEAQ (reference sequence). The CDR3 sequence is 19 residues long. Trimming cost V 1 base and J 1 base; bases outside gene matches: 6. CDR3 region: CASSLVSGLAESGANVLTF. The CDR3 DNA reads as TGTGCCAGCAGCTTAGTATCGGGACTAGCGGAATCTGGGGCCAACGTCCTGACTTTC.

The gene calls are TRBV30 and TRBJ2-5, with 7 positions matching TRBD2. Germline V gene sequence: CDR1 GTSNPN, CDR2 SVGIG (reference sequence). The CDR3 is 15 residues long. Losses at the gene ends were 0 bases for V and 5 bases for J; bases not matched to a gene: 9. The CDR3 DNA reads TGTGCCTGGAGTGTAAGGGGACTATACGGGGAGACCCAGTACTTC. It specifies CAWSVRGLYGETQYF.

This clone was picked up one time. The DNA for the CDR3 is TGTGCCAGCAGCTTTAGAGCGGGGGCCAAAGAGACCCAGTACTTC. Translation gives CASSFRAGAKETQYF. The chain combines TRBV7-9 with TRBJ2-5; 8 positions match TRBD2. The CDR3 length is 15 residues. With 3 bases clipped from V and 3 bases from J, the junction kept 6 bases outside the gene matches. Germline lookup yields CDR1 SEHNR and CDR2 FQNEAQ (reference sequence).

This clone appeared once. V is TRBV2 and J is TRBJ2-3, with 9 bases fitting TRBD2. J was trimmed by 3 bases and V by 6 bases; bases with no gene match: 7. The germline V gene encodes CDR1 SNHLY and CDR2 FYNNEI. This CDR3 is 15 amino acids long. CDR3 sequence: CASRREGVRTDTQYF. CDR3 DNA sequence: TGTGCCAGCAGGCGGGAGGGCGTCAGGACAGATACGCAGTATTTT.